This T cell receptor (beta chain) was observed in a study of cytomegalovirus exposure and HLA in healthy donors (dated by TCRdb to the late 2010s). About the investigation overall: A later analysis indicated that the 95 to 150 validation repertoires were generated on the platform also employed for the roughly 720 repertoires of the first cohort. The study was designed to test whether signatures of past pathogen exposure could be identified by cataloging public T cell receptors. In addition to the first cohort of about 650 subjects, a separate validation cohort of approximately 130 different subjects was used. High-throughput TCR immunosequencing, statistical association of individual TCRs with disease status, and machine learning were combined to predict cytomegalovirus infection status.

Receptor libraries were prepared by the immunoSEQ multiplex PCR assay. Per the authors' processing: To diagnose cytomegalovirus status from the catalog of TCR beta chain sequences, a statistical classification framework was built. TCRdb took this table from immuneACCESS and kept in-frame rearrangements with V and J called. Such tables lack part of the clones; where checked against another copy, unresolved V genes explain under half of the gap, and the rest is unexplained. V, J and clone size were drawn from that table, and D and trimming were deduced from the DNA. The sample has 100,000 to 150,000 clones on record, approximately 94% of them singletons. The ten largest clones capture 1% to 1.5% of the sample. From cysteine to phenylalanine, the CDR3 is 15 amino acids long. Here the CDR3 DNA is all that survives: 45 bases in frame from base 1. Trimming takes 2 bases from V and 1 base from J, and the germline ends sit 9 bases apart. Reading the germline V gene gives CDR1 KGHSH and CDR2 LQKENI.

Concerning this clone itself: The antigen it binds to is not known. No much larger clonotype is one base removed from it; base qualities were not supplied.

The donors belonged to the validation cohort of around 110 subjects, which was separate from the roughly 680-subject first cohort. What the research found in general, with its limitations: The classifier was reported to diagnose cytomegalovirus status with high specificity and sensitivity in both the original and validation cohorts. It was suggested by the authors that the approach could potentially be generalized to other disease states and immunological phenotypes. Across donors, most TCR sequences were observed very rarely, whereas some public TCRs were present in many individuals. A later analysis had no HLA typing for the validation cohort, so co-occurrence there was scored across all 130 or so repertoires. In vitro tests confirmed that a few of the cytomegalovirus-associated TCR beta chains recognize cytomegalovirus antigens. In the study, around 160 TCR beta chains were listed as associated with cytomegalovirus. In a later analysis, TCRs clustered in the first cohort were found to also tend to co-occur in the approximately 120 validation repertoires, with 94% of cluster scores above 0.

Sequenced input: PBMCs. This clonotype was obtained from a woman aged 18-29 years in good health and CMV-seronegative. Recombination connected TRBV18 to TRBJ1-3; there is no confident call for the D gene. For the CDR3, the sequence is CASSPDAQSGNTIYF. The DNA is as follows: TGTGCCAGCTCACCAGATGCCCAGTCTGGAAACACCATATATTTT.